This TCR beta chain was identified in a study of cytomegalovirus exposure and HLA in healthy donors. Findings and caveats of the study: The majority of CMV-associated TCR beta chains were reported as apparently HLA-restricted in a later analysis.

Unrecorded immune exposures were likely, despite nominal health at sampling. Notes on this clone: What it binds is not known.

J gave up 6 bases and V 3 bases, and 11 bases lay outside the gene matches. The V gene's germline CDR1 is SGHNT and CDR2 YYREEE (reference sequence). The CDR3 consists of 15 residues. The PCR made use of 60 Vbeta and 13 Jbeta primers. Some clones are missing from TCRdb's copy, which holds only in-frame ones; the method was immunoSEQ multiplex PCR. Here the sample table reports around 100,000 clones. The sequencing sample was made of PBMCs. This receptor was identified in a man between 45 and 60 years old in good health and CMV-seronegative. The chain recombines TRBV5-4 with TRBJ2-7; 8 bases are a match to TRBD1. In DNA form, the CDR3 reads TGTGCCAGCAGCTCCGACCCGGACAGGGACTCCGAGCAGTACTTC. Its protein product is CASSSDPDRDSEQYF.